This TCR beta chain originates from a study of OX40 agonist ivuxolimab in advanced cancers. Concerning this clone: The antigen remains undetermined.

TCRdb's table, derived via immunoSEQ multiplex PCR, lists solely in-frame clones and lacks some. The sample lists fewer than 80,000 clones, 75% to 90% occurring once. CDR3 length: 13 amino acids. Germline V gene data show CDR1 as SGHAT and CDR2 as FQNNGV. The junction had 7 bases not matched to a gene; V was cut back by 5 bases and J by 6 bases. Whole-study findings and limits: Some nonresponders also had low normalized T-cell clonal expansion.

Here the sequenced sample was CD4+ or CD8+ T cells sorted from blood, taken in a trial of the OX40 agonist ivuxolimab. This receptor was taken from an adult with an advanced solid tumor such as melanoma, head and neck, liver or kidney cancer. This chain uses TRBV11-2 with TRBJ2-7; 7 bases match TRBD1. The CDR3 bases are TGTGCCAGCAGCACCCGACAGGGTAGCGAGCAGTACTTC. It encodes CASSTRQGSEQYF.